A selection of T cell receptor beta chains follows, all from one sample in a study of PD-L1 blockade in urothelial cancer. Data came from immunoSEQ multiplex PCR; TCRdb stores just in-frame clones and leaves some out. The sample records roughly 67,000 clones, 86% being singletons. The material sequenced was PBMCs, taken around atezolizumab (anti-PD-L1) treatment. The receptor set was obtained from a man aged 55 to 70 with urothelial cancer. The CDR3 runs from the conserved cysteine through the conserved F or W. A D gene is named only where the DNA matches it firmly. Clone size is shown for a subset of rows, as once, few, many or a class of expanded clone.

>TRBV5-1|.|TRBD2|TRBJ2-7
TGCGCCAGCAGCTTGAAGCTAGCGGGGGGAAACGAGCAGTACTTC
CASSLKLAGGNEQYF
>TRBV4-2|.|TRBD1|TRBJ2-7
TGTGCCAGCAGCCAAGGACAGGGTGTAATCCACGAGCAGTACTTC
CASSQGQGVIHEQYF
>TRBV19|.|.|TRBJ1-4
TGTGCCAGTAGTATGGGCAGGGTGGGAGAAAAACTGTTTTTT
CASSMGRVGEKLFF
>TRBV19|.|TRBD1|TRBJ2-7
TGTGCCAGTAGTGTACAGGGGGCCTTGTACGAGCAGTACTTC
CASSVQGALYEQYF
>TRBV5-1|.|.|TRBJ1-3
TGCGCCAGCAGCCAATCTGGAAACACCATATATTTT
CASSQSGNTIYF
>TRBV6-1|.|.|TRBJ1-2
TGTGCCAGCAGTGAAAGGGGGTATGGCTACACCTTC
CASSERGYGYTF
>TRBV5-4|once|.|TRBJ1-1
TGTGCCAGCAGTAACCCAGGAAATCCTGAAGCTTTCTTT
CASSNPGNPEAFF
>TRBV16|.|.|TRBJ1-2
TGTGCCAGCAGCCTACAGGGCAACTATGGCTACACCTTC
CASSLQGNYGYTF
>TRBV4-2|.|TRBD2|TRBJ2-5
TGTGCCAGCAGCCAAGACCCAGCTAGCGGGGGGGCGCTGGAAGAGACCCAGTACTTC
CASSQDPASGGALEETQYF
>TRBV6-1|.|.|TRBJ2-4
TGTGCCAGCAGTGATTTCGGAGGGGTAGCCAAAAACATTCAGTACTTC
CASSDFGGVAKNIQYF
>TRBV4-1|.|TRBD1|TRBJ2-6
TGCGCCAGCAGCCCCGGGACAGCCTACTCTGGGGCCAACGTCCTGACTTTC
CASSPGTAYSGANVLTF
>TRBV5-4|.|TRBD1|TRBJ2-1
TGTGCCAGCGAACTCACCGGGACAGGGGGCATCGATGAGCAGTTCTTC
CASELTGTGGIDEQFF
>TRBV6-5|.|.|TRBJ2-1
TGTGCCAGCAGTTACTGGGGTGCGGGGTCGGGTAATGAGCAGTTCTTC
CASSYWGAGSGNEQFF
>TRBV28|.|TRBD1|TRBJ2-5
TGTGCCAGCAGTTCCCCGGGACAGCAAGAGACCCAGTACTTC
CASSSPGQQETQYF
>TRBV7-8|.|.|TRBJ2-7
TGTGCCAGCAGCTTAAGGGGTGGTACCTCCTACGAGCAGTACTTC
CASSLRGGTSYEQYF
>TRBV5-6|.|.|TRBJ2-3
TGTGCCAGCAGCTTGGTGACTACCGTTACGCAGTATTTT
CASSLVTTVTQYF
>TRBV4-2|.|.|TRBJ2-3
TGTGCCAGCAGCCAAGATCTAGTGGCTAGCCCCACAGATACGCAGTATTTT
CASSQDLVASPTDTQYF
>TRBV25-1|.|TRBD1|TRBJ2-5
TGTGCCAGCAGTGATGTACAGGGGTGGGAGACCCAGTACTTC
CASSDVQGWETQYF
>TRBV6-6|.|.|TRBJ1-5
TGTGCCAGCAGTTCCTACCTTAATAATCAGCCCCAGCATTTT
CASSSYLNNQPQHF
>TRBV7-3|.|TRBD2|TRBJ2-1
TGTGCCAGCAGCTTCCTTGGCCTAGCGGGGGGGACTACTAGCTCCTACAATGAGCAGTTCTTC
CASSFLGLAGGTTSSYNEQFF
>TRBV13|.|.|TRBJ2-7
TGTGCCAGCAGCCTCCTTCGCGGCGAGCAGTACTTC
CASSLLRGEQYF
>TRBV5-1|.|.|TRBJ1-1
TGCGCCAGCAAATTAGAACTATCGACAGATATGAACACTGAAGCTTTCTTT
CASKLELSTDMNTEAFF
>TRBV11-1|.|TRBD1|TRBJ1-2
TGTGCCAGCAGCTTAGCTGGCAGGGGGCAGGATGGCTACACCTTC
CASSLAGRGQDGYTF
>TRBV5-4|.|.|TRBJ2-6
TGTGCCAGCAGCTTGGCAACAGGGTCTGGGGCCAACGTCCTGACTTTC
CASSLATGSGANVLTF
>TRBV20-1|.|.|TRBJ2-7
TGCAGTGCTACGCCAGGGGTCGAGCAGTACTTC
CSATPGVEQYF
>TRBV29-1|.|TRBD1|TRBJ2-1
TGCAGCGAAGGGACAGGGGTATACAATGAGCAGTTCTTC
CSEGTGVYNEQFF
>TRBV29-1|.|TRBD2|TRBJ2-3
TGCAGCGCTTCCCGGGAGGCATTCACAGATACGCAGTATTTT
CSASREAFTDTQYF
>TRBV27|.|TRBD1|TRBJ2-2
TGTGCCAGCAGTAGACAGGGAAGCACCGGGGAGCTGTTTTTT
CASSRQGSTGELFF
>TRBV18|.|TRBD1|TRBJ1-2
TGTGCCAGCTCACCCGTTGACAGGGGGTATGGCTACACCTTC
CASSPVDRGYGYTF
>TRBV27|.|TRBD2|TRBJ2-1
TGTGCCAGCAGTTTACCACTAGCGGGGGGGGTTGGTGAGCAGTTCTTC
CASSLPLAGGVGEQFF
>TRBV19|.|.|TRBJ1-5
TGTGCGGTAGGACAAGAGCGTCAGCCCCAGCATTTT
CAVGQERQPQHF
>TRBV6-1|.|TRBD1|TRBJ1-3
TGTGCCAGCAGTGGGACAGGGGAGACGGCTGGAAACACCATATATTTT
CASSGTGETAGNTIYF
>TRBV11-1|.|.|TRBJ2-5
TGTGCCAGCAGCTTCAGGGGTCCAGAGACCCAGTACTTC
CASSFRGPETQYF
>TRBV5-1|.|TRBD1|TRBJ1-6
TGCGCCAGCAGCCGGGACAGGGTTTCGTCACCCCTCCACTTT
CASSRDRVSSPLHF
>TRBV5-6|.|.|TRBJ1-6
TGTGCCAGCAGTCGGCGGGAGGCCAAGATTAATTCACCCCTCCACTTT
CASSRREAKINSPLHF
>TRBV5-6|.|TRBD1|TRBJ2-5
TGTGCCAGCAGCTCGAGGACAGGGCCCGTCGGAGAGACCCAGTACTTC
CASSSRTGPVGETQYF
>TRBV30|.|.|TRBJ2-7
TGTGCCTGGAGTGTACAGGGTACCCCGAAGGAGTACTTC
CAWSVQGTPKEYF
>TRBV13|once|.|TRBJ1-4
TGTGCCAGCAGCCGAGTCTCAGGGAACAATGAAAAACTGTTTTTT
CASSRVSGNNEKLFF
>TRBV9|.|TRBD1|TRBJ1-4
TGTGCCAGCAGCCGACGACAGGGAGACTCTGAAAAACTGTTTTTT
CASSRRQGDSEKLFF
>TRBV5-4|few|TRBD2|TRBJ2-1
TGTGCCAGCACCTTAGCGGGGGCTCGCTACAATGAGCAGTTCTTC
CASTLAGARYNEQFF
>TRBV6-6|once|.|TRBJ2-7
TGTGCCAGCAGTTACGGTACAGTCAACTACGAGCAGTACTTC
CASSYGTVNYEQYF
>TRBV4-1|.|TRBD2|TRBJ2-5
TGCGCCAGCAGCCAAGTCCGGGCGGGGGGTGAAGGGACCCAGTACTTC
CASSQVRAGGEGTQYF
>TRBV19|.|TRBD1|TRBJ1-1
TGTGCCAGTAGCCTCCAGGGGGCCCGGAAGAACACTGAAGCTTTCTTT
CASSLQGARKNTEAFF
>TRBV5-1|.|TRBD2|TRBJ2-7
TGCGCCAGCAGCTTGGTTAGCGGGGGAACCTACGAGCAGTACTTC
CASSLVSGGTYEQYF
>TRBV6-6|.|.|TRBJ2-1
TGTGCCAGCAGTTACGAGGACTACAATGAGCAGTTCTTC
CASSYEDYNEQFF
>TRBV5-1|.|TRBD1|TRBJ1-4
TGCGCCAGCAGTCCACAGGGGGCAACTAATGAAAAACTGTTTTTT
CASSPQGATNEKLFF
>TRBV19|few|.|TRBJ1-2
TGTGCCAGTAGTATGAAGGAATCGGGAAGTGGCTACACCTTC
CASSMKESGSGYTF
>TRBV5-6|.|TRBD1|TRBJ1-6
TGTGCCAGCAGCTTGACAGGGGACCCCTATAATTCACCCCTCCACTTT
CASSLTGDPYNSPLHF
>TRBV10-3|.|TRBD1|TRBJ1-2
TGTGCCATCAGCCCGGGACAGGGGGCGCGTAACTATGGCTACACCTTC
CAISPGQGARNYGYTF
>TRBV2|.|.|TRBJ1-1
TGTGCCAGCGAAGGTGAGGCCGTGAACACTGAAGCTTTCTTT
CASEGEAVNTEAFF
>TRBV18|.|.|TRBJ2-7
TGTGCCAGCTCACCTGAGGACAGCTCCTACGAGCAGTACTTC
CASSPEDSSYEQYF